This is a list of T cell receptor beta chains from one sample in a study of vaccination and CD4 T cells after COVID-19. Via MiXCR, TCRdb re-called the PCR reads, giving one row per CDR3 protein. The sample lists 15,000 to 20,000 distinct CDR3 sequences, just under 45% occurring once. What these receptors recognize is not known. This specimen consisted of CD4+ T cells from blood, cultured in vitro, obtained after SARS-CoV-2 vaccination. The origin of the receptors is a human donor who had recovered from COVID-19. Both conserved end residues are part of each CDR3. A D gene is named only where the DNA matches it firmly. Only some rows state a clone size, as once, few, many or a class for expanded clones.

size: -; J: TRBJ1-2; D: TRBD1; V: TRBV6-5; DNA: TGTGCCAGCAGTTACTTAAGGACAGGCGTTAACTATGGCTACACCTTC; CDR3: CASSYLRTGVNYGYTF
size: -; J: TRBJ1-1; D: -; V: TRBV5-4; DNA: TGTGCCAGCAGCTTGTATGGGGGGACTGAAGCTTTCTTT; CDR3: CASSLYGGTEAFF
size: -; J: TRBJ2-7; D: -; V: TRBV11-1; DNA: TGTGCCAGCAGCTTCGGCAACGAGCAGTACTTC; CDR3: CASSFGNEQYF
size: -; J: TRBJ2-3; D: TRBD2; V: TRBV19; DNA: TGTGCCAGTACCGAACGGGGGGACCACACAGATACGCAGTATTTT; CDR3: CASTERGDHTDTQYF
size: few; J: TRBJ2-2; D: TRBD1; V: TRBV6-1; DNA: TGTGCCAGCAGAGGACAGGACAACACCGGGGAGCTGTTTTTT; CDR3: CASRGQDNTGELFF
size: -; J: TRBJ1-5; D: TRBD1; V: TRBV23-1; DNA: TGCGCCAGCAGTCAATCAGGGGGACAGTGTACCGCCACCAAAGGCTATAGCAATCAGCCCCAGCATTTT; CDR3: CASSQSGGQCTATKGYSNQPQHF
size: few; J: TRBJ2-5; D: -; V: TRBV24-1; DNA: TGTGCCACCAGTGACCTGACAGGATCAAGGCAAGAGACCCAGTACTTC; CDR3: CATSDLTGSRQETQYF
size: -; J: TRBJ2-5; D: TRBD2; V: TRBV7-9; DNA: TGTGCCAGCAGCTCTGCCGGGACTAGCGGGGCCCGAACCCAGTACTTC; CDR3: CASSSAGTSGARTQYF
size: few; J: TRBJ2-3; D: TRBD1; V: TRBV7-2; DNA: TGTGCCAGCAGCTTCCAGGGACAGCTCACAGATACGCAGTATTTT; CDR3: CASSFQGQLTDTQYF
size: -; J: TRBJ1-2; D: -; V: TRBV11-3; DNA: TGTGCCAGCAGCTTAGAAACGAGGGGAATCGGCTACACCTTC; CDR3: CASSLETRGIGYTF
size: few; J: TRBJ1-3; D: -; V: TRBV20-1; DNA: TGCAGTGCCGCTTTAACGGCCGGAAACACCATATATTTT; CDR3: CSAALTAGNTIYF
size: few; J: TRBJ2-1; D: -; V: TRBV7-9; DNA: TGTGCCAGCCGGTCTCCCTCCGCTAGCTCCTACAATGAGCAGTTCTTC; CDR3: CASRSPSASSYNEQFF
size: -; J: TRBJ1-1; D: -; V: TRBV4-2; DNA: TGTGCCAGCAGCCAAGAGGGCCCGAACGCTGAAGCTTTCTTT; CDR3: CASSQEGPNAEAFF
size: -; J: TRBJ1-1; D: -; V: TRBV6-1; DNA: TGTGCCAGCAGTCTACATCCGGGTTTTGGAGTGAACACTGAAGCTTTCTTT; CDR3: CASSLHPGFGVNTEAFF
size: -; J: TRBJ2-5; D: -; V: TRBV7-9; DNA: TGTGCCAGCAGCTTTTCACGCTGGGAGACCCAGTACTTC; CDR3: CASSFSRWETQYF
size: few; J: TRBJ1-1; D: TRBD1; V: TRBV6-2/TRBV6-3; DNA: TGTGCCAGCAGGACCGATTCCGGACAGGGGTACTCTGAAGCTTTCTTT; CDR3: CASRTDSGQGYSEAFF
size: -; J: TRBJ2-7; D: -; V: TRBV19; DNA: TGTGCCAGTAGTATTGGGATGCGAGGGGTCGAGCAGTACTTC; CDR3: CASSIGMRGVEQYF
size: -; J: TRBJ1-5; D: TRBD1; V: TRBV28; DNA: TGTGCCAGCAGTCCTCGGACAGGGATTCAGCCCCAGCATTTT; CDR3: CASSPRTGIQPQHF
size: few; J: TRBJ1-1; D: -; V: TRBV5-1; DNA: TGCGCCAGCAGTTTGGTATCCAGGGAGGTCGCTTTCTTT; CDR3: CASSLVSREVAFF
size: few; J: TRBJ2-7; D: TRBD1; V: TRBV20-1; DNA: TGCAGTGCTAGGGATCCGGGACAGGGTTTTGGCGAGCAGTACTTC; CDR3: CSARDPGQGFGEQYF
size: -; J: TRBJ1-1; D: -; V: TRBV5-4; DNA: TGTGCCAGCAGCAAAGACAGCCCGTCCCTTCGAGGCACTGAAGCTTTCTTT; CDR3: CASSKDSPSLRGTEAFF
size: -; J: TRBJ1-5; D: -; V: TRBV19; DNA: TGTGCCAGTAGTATCGGTAGCTACCAGCCCCAGCATTTT; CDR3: CASSIGSYQPQHF
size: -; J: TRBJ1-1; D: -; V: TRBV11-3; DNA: TGTGCCAGCAGCTTAGGTGGGGCTTCGGGCACTGAAGCTTTCTTT; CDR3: CASSLGGASGTEAFF
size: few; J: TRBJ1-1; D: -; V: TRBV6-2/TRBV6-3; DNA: TGTGCCAGCAGCGGAGAGTTGAACACTGAAGCTTTCTTT; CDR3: CASSGELNTEAFF
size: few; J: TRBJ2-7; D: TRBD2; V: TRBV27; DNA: TGTGCCAGCAGTTCGACTAGCGGGAGGGCCGGGGAGCAGTACTTC; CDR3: CASSSTSGRAGEQYF
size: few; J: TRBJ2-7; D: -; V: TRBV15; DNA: TGTGCCACCAGCAGAGTAACGGTCAGCGAGCAGTACTTC; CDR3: CATSRVTVSEQYF
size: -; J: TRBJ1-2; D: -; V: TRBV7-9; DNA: TGTGCCAGCAGCTTAGACCTGGGGGCGAACTATGGCTACACCTTC; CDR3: CASSLDLGANYGYTF
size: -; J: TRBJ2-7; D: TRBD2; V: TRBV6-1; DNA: TGTGCCAGCAGTCGAGGACTAGCGGGGGTATACGAGCAGTACTTC; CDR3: CASSRGLAGVYEQYF
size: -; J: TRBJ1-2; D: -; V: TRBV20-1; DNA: TGCAGTGCTAGAGAACGGCCGACAGTTAACTATGGCTACACCTTC; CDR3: CSARERPTVNYGYTF
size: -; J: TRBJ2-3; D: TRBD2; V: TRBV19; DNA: TGTGCCAGTAATAGGGCTAGCGGGAGCGGAGATACGCAGTATTTT; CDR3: CASNRASGSGDTQYF
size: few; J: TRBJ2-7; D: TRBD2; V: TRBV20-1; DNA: TGCAGTGCTAGACTGGGACTAGCGGGGGACTACGAGCAGTACTTC; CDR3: CSARLGLAGDYEQYF
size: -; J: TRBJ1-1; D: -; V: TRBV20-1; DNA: TGCAGTGCTAGAGGTCTCCAACCGCGGGGTACTGAAGCTTTCTTT; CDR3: CSARGLQPRGTEAFF
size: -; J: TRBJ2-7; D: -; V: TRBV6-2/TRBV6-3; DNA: TGTGCCAGCAGTTACTCGTTTAGCGGCTGGGGACCCTACGAGCAGTACTTC; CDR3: CASSYSFSGWGPYEQYF
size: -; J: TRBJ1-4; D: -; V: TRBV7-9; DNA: TGTGCCAGCAGCCCTACAGGGCTGACTAATGAAAAACTGTTTTTT; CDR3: CASSPTGLTNEKLFF
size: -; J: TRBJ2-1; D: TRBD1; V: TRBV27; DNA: TGTGCCAGCAGTTCCTCAGGGGGAGCCTCCTACAATGAGCAGTTCTTC; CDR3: CASSSSGGASYNEQFF